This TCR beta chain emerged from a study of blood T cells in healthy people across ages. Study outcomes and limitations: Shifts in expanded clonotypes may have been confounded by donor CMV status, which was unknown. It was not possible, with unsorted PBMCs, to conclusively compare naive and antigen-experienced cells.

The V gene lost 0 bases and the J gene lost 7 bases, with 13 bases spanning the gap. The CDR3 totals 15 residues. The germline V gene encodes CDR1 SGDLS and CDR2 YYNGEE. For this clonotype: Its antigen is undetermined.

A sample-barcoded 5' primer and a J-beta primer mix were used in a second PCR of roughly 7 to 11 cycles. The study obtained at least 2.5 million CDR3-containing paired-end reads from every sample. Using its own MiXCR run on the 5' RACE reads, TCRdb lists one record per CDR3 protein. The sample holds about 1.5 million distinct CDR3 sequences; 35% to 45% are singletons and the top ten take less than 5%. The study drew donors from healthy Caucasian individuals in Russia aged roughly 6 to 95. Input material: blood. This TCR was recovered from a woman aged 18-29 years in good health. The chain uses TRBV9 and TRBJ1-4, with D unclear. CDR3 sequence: CASSVAPASGEKLFF. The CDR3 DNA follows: TGTGCCAGCAGCGTAGCTCCTGCGTCTGGTGAAAAACTGTTTTTT.